Listed here are 4 T cell receptor beta chains from one sample, sequenced in a study of glioma-infiltrating T cells after dendritic cell vaccination. TCRdb keeps only in-frame clones here, not all; method: immunoSEQ multiplex PCR. The sample records more than 95,000 clones, 65% to 85% being singletons. The time point here: after dendritic cell vaccination, including at tumor progression/relapse. The material was blood, obtained after dendritic cell vaccination. The receptors derive from a human donor with glioblastoma.

CDR3 sequence: CASSSHRGQGYTF. Written as DNA, the CDR3 is TGTGCCAGTAGTAGCCACAGGGGGCAAGGCTACACCTTC. This chain connects TRBV19 to TRBJ1-2; 9 bases fit TRBD1. Germline V gene sequence: CDR1 LNHDA, CDR2 SQIVND (reference sequence). This CDR3 is 13 amino acids long. J gave up 8 bases and V 4 bases, and 5 bases lay outside the gene matches.

The chain joins TRBV30 to TRBJ2-7, with unresolved D. Germline V lookup: CDR1 GTSNPN, CDR2 SVGIG (reference sequence). The length of the CDR3 is 13 residues. Trimming left V 3 bases short and J 2 bases short, with 11 bases between. The CDR3 reads CAWSAWSAYEQYF. In nucleotides, the CDR3 is TGTGCCTGGAGCGCTTGGAGCGCCTACGAGCAGTACTTC.

The chain carries TRBV9 and TRBJ1-3; D ambiguous. Per the germline V gene, CDR1 is SGDLS and CDR2 is YYNGEE. CDR3 length: 15 amino acids. The ends were cut back, 2 bases at V and 9 bases at J, with 18 bases in the middle. This CDR3 is CASSVAVNQRGTIYF. CDR3 in DNA: TGTGCCAGCAGCGTCGCCGTCAACCAACGGGGCACCATATATTTT.

This clone was recorded only once. This chain joins TRBV5-1 and TRBJ1-4, with a possible D match to TRBD1 (6 bases). The V end was cut by 4 bases, the J end by 7 bases, with 14 bases between. The germline V gene has CDR1 SGHRS and CDR2 YFSETQ. The CDR3 is 14 residues long. CDR3 sequence reads: CASSHGQLGEKLFF. CDR3 nucleotides: TGCGCCAGCAGCCACGGACAGTTAGGTGAAAAACTGTTTTTT.